This T cell receptor beta chain came from a study of cytomegalovirus exposure and HLA in healthy donors. Overall study results and limits: V- and J-gene trimming in TCR beta was tied to a missense DCLRE1C variant by an analysis performed later. 164 TCR beta chains were listed as cytomegalovirus-associated. Reports indicated that the classifier achieved high specificity and sensitivity in diagnosing cytomegalovirus status. It is likely that the observed cluster of highly shared sequence variants was a sequencing artifact.

The CDR3 totals 13 residues. Germline V CDR1 and CDR2: MGHRA, YSYEKL. Trimming left V 3 bases short and J 7 bases short, with 13 bases between. Primers: 60 Vbeta forward and 13 Jbeta reverse. Only in-frame clones appear in the TCRdb table, and some are missing; sequencing was by immunoSEQ multiplex PCR. The sample lists 74,000 or so clones; about two thirds were seen once. This clone has a handful of counts. Its antigen is not known. Sequencing was carried out using PBMCs. This receptor was taken from a woman aged 25-40 years in good health and CMV-seronegative. V usage is TRBV4-1 and J usage is TRBJ2-7, with a weak D call TRBD1 (5 bases). The CDR3 protein is CASSHGAEGEQYF. CDR3 nucleotides: TGCGCCAGCAGCCATGGGGCCGAAGGGGAGCAGTACTTC.